The 24 T cell receptor beta chains below come from one sample, sequenced in a study of OX40 agonist ivuxolimab in advanced cancers. Method: immunoSEQ multiplex PCR; TCRdb's copy keeps in-frame clones and lacks some. This table has about 99,000 clones, roughly 95% appearing once. This sample comprised CD4+ or CD8+ T cells sorted from blood, obtained in a trial of the OX40 agonist ivuxolimab. The receptors here all came from an adult with an advanced solid tumor such as melanoma, head and neck, liver or kidney cancer.

The chain joins TRBV28 to TRBJ2-7, with a tentative D call TRBD1 (5 bases). CDR3 length equals 15 residues. The V end lost 3 bases, the J end lost 4 bases, and 16 bases lay between the germline ends. Germline assignment: CDR1 MDHEN and CDR2 SYDVKM. The CDR3 DNA is TGTGCCAGCAGTTTTAACGAGCAGGGTGGATACGAGCAGTACTTC. Translation gives CASSFNEQGGYEQYF.

The chain couples TRBV4-1 to TRBJ2-3; 8 bases match TRBD2. Germline CDR1 is MGHRA and CDR2 is YSYEKL. Trimming took 0 bases from V and 1 from J; bases not matched to a gene: 6. The length of the CDR3 is 17 residues. CDR3 in amino acids: CASSQEGRGDRTDTQYF. CDR3 DNA sequence: TGCGCCAGCAGCCAAGAGGGGCGGGGGGACCGCACAGATACGCAGTATTTT.

The chain uses TRBV11-2 and TRBJ2-3; D is unclear. CDR1 and CDR2 (germline): SGHAT, FQNNGV. V lost 3 bases and J 4 bases, leaving 11 bases between the germline ends. This CDR3 contains 14 residues. The CDR3: CASSFYKDPDTQYF. The CDR3 DNA sequence: TGTGCCAGCAGCTTTTACAAGGACCCAGATACGCAGTATTTT.

This chain uses TRBV28 with TRBJ1-4; D is unclear. The CDR3 has 14 residues. The V gene lost 1 base and the J gene lost 5 bases, with 8 bases spanning the gap. The germline V gene encodes CDR1 MDHEN and CDR2 SYDVKM. CDR3 sequence reads: CASSLLYENEKLFF. The CDR3 DNA is TGTGCCAGCAGTTTATTGTATGAGAATGAAAAACTGTTTTTT.

This chain joins TRBV10-3 and TRBJ1-2; a possible D gene is TRBD1 (5 bases). The germline CDR1 and CDR2 sequences are ENHRY and SYGVKD. There are 17 residues in the CDR3. V lost 0 bases, J lost 7 bases, and 21 bases lay in between. The DNA of the CDR3 is TGTGCCATCAGTGAGTCGAACGCCAGGGATTCAGTAGGTGGCTACACCTTC. Its protein is CAISESNARDSVGGYTF.

The chain combines TRBV7-9 with TRBJ1-2, with TRBD1 matching over 11 bases. The germline V gene has CDR1 SEHNR and CDR2 FQNEAQ (reference sequence). Unmatched junction bases numbered 3, after V lost 0 bases and J lost 6 bases. The CDR3 is made up of 15 amino acids. CDR3 in amino acids: CASSLAGDRGDGYTF. CDR3 nucleotide sequence: TGTGCCAGCAGCTTAGCTGGGGACAGGGGGGATGGCTACACCTTC.

This clone appeared a single time. CDR3 residues: CASSLDNRGHGYTF. CDR3 coding DNA: TGTGCCAGCAGCTTAGATAACAGGGGACATGGCTACACCTTC. This chain links TRBV7-6 with TRBJ1-2; 7 positions agree with TRBD1. V trimming: 1 base; J trimming: 6 bases; junction bases outside the gene matches: 5. From germline, CDR1 is SGHVS and CDR2 FNYEAQ. The CDR3 is 14 amino acids.

The chain is built from TRBV4-3 and TRBJ2-5; D gene ambiguous. This CDR3 has 15 amino acids. CDR1 is LGHNA and CDR2 is YSLEER in the germline V gene. The ends were cut back, 5 bases at V and 0 bases at J, with 13 bases in the middle. CDR3: CASSRNRDNQETQYF. Here the CDR3 DNA reads TGCGCCAGCAGCAGAAATCGAGACAACCAAGAGACCCAGTACTTC.

The chain couples TRBV25-1 to TRBJ2-2, with D possibly matching TRBD1 (6 bases). CDR3 length: 15 amino acids. Germline V gives CDR1 MGHDK, CDR2 SYGVNS. The V and J ends lost 5 bases and 2 bases respectively, with 12 bases between them. CDR3 sequence (DNA): TGTGCCAGCAGTTCGGGACACCTCAACACCGGGGAGCTGTTTTTT. This encodes CASSSGHLNTGELFF.

This clone was recorded only once. This chain uses TRBV4-1 with TRBJ1-1; the match to TRBD1 covers 7 bases. The CDR3 length is 15 residues. With V trimmed by 1 base and J by 1 base, 3 bases remained unmatched. CDR1 and CDR2 from the germline V gene are MGHRA and YSYEKL. For the CDR3, the DNA is TGCGCCAGCAGCCAAGTGACAGGGACGAACACTGAAGCTTTCTTT. Translation gives CASSQVTGTNTEAFF.

This clone has just one count. V is TRBV19 and J is TRBJ1-5, with 7 bases lining up with TRBD1. From germline, CDR1 is LNHDA and CDR2 SQIVND (reference sequence). V lost 5 bases to trimming and J lost 8 bases; unmatched junction nucleotides: 6. The CDR3 contains 13 residues. As DNA, the CDR3 is TGTGCCAGTAGTGCCAGGGGGGTGGAGCCCCAGCATTTT. Encoded protein: CASSARGVEPQHF.

The chain uses TRBV7-8 and TRBJ1-3, with 8 bases identical to TRBD1. Trimming cost V 8 bases and J 0 bases; bases outside gene matches: 6. This CDR3 comprises 15 residues. From germline, CDR1 is SGHVS and CDR2 FQNEAQ. DNA of the CDR3: TGTGCCAGCGAATCAGGGGGCATCTCTGGAAACACCATATATTTT. This sequence encodes CASESGGISGNTIYF. Based on the CDR3 plus reference TRBV7-8 and TRBJ1-3, the full variable domain is GAGVSQSPRYKVAKRGQDVALRCDPISGHVSLFWYQQALGQGPEFLTYFQNEAQLDKSGLPSDRFFAERPEGSVSTLKIQRTQQEDSAVYLCASESGGISGNTIYFGEGSWLTVV.

The gene calls are TRBV6-5 and TRBJ2-7; 10 nucleotides align to TRBD1. J lost 3 bases, V lost 0 bases, and 2 bases had no gene match. Germline CDR1 is MNHEY and CDR2 is SVGAGI. CDR3 size: 15 residues. Here the CDR3 reads CASSYSGTGVYEQYF. The CDR3 DNA sequence: TGTGCCAGCAGTTACTCGGGGACAGGGGTCTACGAGCAGTACTTC.

The V call is TRBV28, the J call TRBJ2-2, with 8 bases fitting TRBD1. Germline V CDR1 and CDR2: MDHEN, SYDVKM. This CDR3 spans 15 amino acids. Trimming cost V 5 bases and J 7 bases; bases outside gene matches: 9. CDR3 sequence reads: CASSVMGQEVGELFF. The CDR3 region has the DNA TGTGCCAGCAGTGTGATGGGACAGGAAGTCGGGGAGCTGTTTTTT.

This clone has only one observation. CDR3 bases: TGTGCCAGCAGCGTAGTCGCCATCGGCTCCTACAATGAGCAGTTCTTC. Its translation: CASSVVAIGSYNEQFF. The V call is TRBV9, the J call TRBJ2-1; D uncertain. V lost 0 bases and J 0 bases, leaving 10 bases between the germline ends. CDR3 length: 16 amino acids. In germline, CDR1 is SGDLS, CDR2 YYNGEE. The full variable domain, in which reference TRBV9 and TRBJ2-1 provide the parts outside the CDR3, is DSGVTQTPKHLITATGQRVTLRCSPRSGDLSVYWYQQSLDQGLQFLIQYYNGEERAKGNILERFSAQQFPDLHSELNLSSLELGDSALYFCASSVVAIGSYNEQFFGPGTRLTVL.

The chain combines TRBV2 with TRBJ1-5; D call uncertain. Germline CDR1 SNHLY, CDR2 FYNNEI. Trimming left V 0 bases short and J 7 bases short, with 13 bases between. The CDR3 consists of 15 residues. CDR3 bases: TGTGCCAGCAGTGAAGCGCTTGGGGTAGGACAGCCCCAGCATTTT. Translated: CASSEALGVGQPQHF.

This chain uses TRBV25-1 with TRBJ2-5; D is uncertain. V lost 3 bases, J lost 5 bases, and 16 bases lay in between. Germline-derived CDR1 and CDR2 are MGHDK and SYGVNS. The CDR3 loop spans 15 amino acids. CDR3 protein: CASSDKEVLGETQYF. DNA of the CDR3: TGTGCCAGCAGTGACAAGGAAGTTTTAGGGGAGACCCAGTACTTC.

The chain is built from TRBV6-5 and TRBJ2-3; D perhaps matches TRBD1 (6 bases). The CDR3 is made up of 14 amino acids. Per germline, CDR1 MNHEY and CDR2 SVGAGI. Trimming cost V 0 bases and J 6 bases, with 10 bases left between them. CDR3 bases: TGTGCCAGCAGTTACTCGAAGGGGGACGATACGCAGTATTTT. Its protein product is CASSYSKGDDTQYF.

V is TRBV18 and J is TRBJ2-7; D might be TRBD1 (8 bases). The germline V gene has CDR1 KGHSH and CDR2 LQKENI. Deletions cut 2 bases from V and 6 bases from J, with 11 bases between. The CDR3 consists of 13 residues. The CDR3 DNA reads as TGTGCCAGCTCACCAACAGGGGGGGGCGAGCAGTACTTC. This encodes CASSPTGGGEQYF.

About this clone: The junction departs from germline at one end; a sequencing error may be responsible. This sample also contains other DNA sequences that code for the same CDR3. This rearrangement joins TRBV5-4 to TRBJ1-1; D not resolved. The CDR3 covers 14 residues. Germline CDR1 SGHNT, CDR2 YYREEE (reference sequence). The chain's CDR3 is CASSLMWDSTEAFF. The CDR3 nucleotides read TGCGCCAGCAGCTTGATGTGGGATTCCACTGAAGCTTTCTTT.

The chain carries TRBV27 and TRBJ1-6; D possibly corresponds to TRBD1 (5 bases). This CDR3 contains 19 residues. Trimming took 2 bases from V and 4 from J, leaving 21 bases between them. The V gene's germline CDR1 is MNHEY and CDR2 SMNVEV (reference sequence). The CDR3 region is CASSLEPRAEGPYNSPLHF. The CDR3 DNA sequence: TGTGCCAGCAGTTTAGAACCCCGGGCCGAGGGGCCGTATAATTCACCCCTCCACTTT.

The chain joins TRBV28 to TRBJ1-1; a weak D match, TRBD1 (5 bases). Trimming stripped 6 bases from V and 1 base from J, with 12 bases between. Germline assignment: CDR1 MDHEN and CDR2 SYDVKM. CDR3 length: 14 residues. The CDR3 DNA follows: TGTGCCAGCAGCCTCAGGGAGGGGAACACTGAAGCTTTCTTT. This sequence encodes CASSLREGNTEAFF.

The chain carries TRBV5-4 and TRBJ2-7; TRBD1 or TRBD2 may be the D gene (5 bases each). Trimming left V 4 bases short and J 3 bases short, with 11 bases between. The CDR3 totals 13 residues. Germline V lookup: CDR1 SGHNT, CDR2 YYREEE (reference sequence). The CDR3 DNA reads as TGTGCCAGCAGCACGGGACGGAGCTACGAGCAGTACTTC. This codes for CASSTGRSYEQYF.

The rearrangement joins TRBV10-3 to TRBJ2-7; no clear D. This CDR3 region has 11 residues. Germline CDR1 reads ENHRY; CDR2 reads SYGVKD. Trimming cost V 0 bases and J 7 bases, with 4 bases left between them. The CDR3 spells CAISESREQYF. The CDR3 DNA sequence: TGTGCCATCAGTGAGTCGAGGGAGCAGTACTTC.